These 17 T cell receptor beta chains were sequenced from one sample in a study of neurological immune-mediated disorders (dated by TCRdb to between 2018 and 2021). The library was prepared using 5' RACE. The reads were generated on an Illumina HiSeq 2500. The public reads were reanalyzed by TCRdb: fastp trimming at Q25, MiXCR alignment, in-frame beta chains only. Identical CDR3 proteins give one entry, which carries the most common genes and DNA. The sample profile shows 53,000 or so distinct CDR3 sequences; more than 9.5% of them were found once. In total, the top ten clones hold around 10% of the sample. The sample consisted of PBMCs. The receptors come from a woman in her sixties or seventies with HTLV-1-associated myelopathy (HAM/TSP).

There are many counts of this clonotype. The V gene is TRBV7-2, the J gene TRBJ2-2; D might be TRBD2 (8 bases). Germline CDR1 reads SGHTA; CDR2 reads FQGNSA. The V and J ends lost 5 bases and 2 bases respectively, with 18 bases between them. The CDR3 totals 17 residues. The CDR3 sequence is CASSPGGLAGNTGELFF. The CDR3 DNA sequence: TGTGCCAGCAGCCCAGGGGGGCTAGCGGGTAACACCGGGGAGCTGTTTTTT.

Sample share makes this clonotype hyperexpanded. This rearrangement joins TRBV3-1 to TRBJ2-3; TRBD2 matches 9 bases. Germline V gene sequence: CDR1 LGHDT, CDR2 YNNKEL (reference sequence). This CDR3 is 22 amino acids long. Trimming removed 4 bases from V and 4 bases from J; junction bases left unmatched: 27. The DNA for the CDR3 is TGTGCCAGCAGCCGCGCGCGGTCAACCAACCGACAAGCGGGAGGAATGGCAGATACGCAGTATTTT. Its translation is CASSRARSTNRQAGGMADTQYF.

This clonotype was seen repeatedly, ten times or more. This chain uses TRBV5-1 with TRBJ2-3, with D perhaps matching TRBD2 (6 bases). V dropped 5 bases and J dropped 0 bases, with 13 bases sitting between them. Germline values: CDR1 SGHRS, CDR2 YFSETQ. This CDR3 comprises 15 residues. The CDR3 DNA follows: TGCGCCAGCAGGGACGGCGGGACTAGCACAGATACGCAGTATTTT. Protein sequence: CASRDGGTSTDTQYF.

The table lists this clonotype with many counts. The chain recombines TRBV28 with TRBJ2-3; 8 positions agree with TRBD2. This CDR3 is built from 18 residues. V was clipped by 5 bases and J by 6 bases; unmatched bases: 19. Germline CDR1 reads MDHEN; CDR2 reads SYDVKM. In DNA, the CDR3 is TGTGCCAGCAGTCCCCTGGGCAGCGGGAGAGTTAAGGGGGATACGCAGTATTTT. The encoded protein is CASSPLGSGRVKGDTQYF.

This clonotype was seen repeatedly, ten times or more. The genes are TRBV28 and TRBJ2-4; unclear D gene. The CDR3 has 12 amino acids. V was pared by 7 bases and J by 6 bases, with 10 bases between. From germline, CDR1 is MDHEN and CDR2 SYDVKM. The chain's CDR3 is CASTLGGNIQYF. Here the CDR3 DNA reads TGTGCCAGCACCCTAGGCGGAAACATTCAGTACTTC.

In its sample, this clonotype was seen many times. This chain joins TRBV7-8 and TRBJ1-4; D is unresolved. CDR1 and CDR2 from the germline V gene are SGHVS and FQNEAQ. Trimming stripped 4 bases from V and 7 bases from J, with 13 bases between. The CDR3 is 14 residues long. CDR3 nucleotides: TGTGCCAGCAGCTCCCCGGGCTGGGGTGAAAAACTGTTTTTT. Residues: CASSSPGWGEKLFF.

This clonotype was detected ten times or more. This chain connects TRBV12-3 or TRBV12-4 to TRBJ2-1; no clear D gene. CDR3 length: 12 residues. Trimming took off 8 bases at V and 8 bases at J, with 13 bases between the two ends. CDR3 sequence (DNA): TGTGCCAGCCAGGAATCATGGCATGAGCAGTTCTTC. It translates to CASQESWHEQFF.

The chain recombines TRBV6-1 with TRBJ2-7; D may be TRBD2 (7 bases). V dropped 11 bases and J dropped 9 bases, with 23 bases sitting between them. This CDR3 region has 13 residues. The germline V gene encodes CDR1 MNHNS and CDR2 SASEGT. The CDR3 loop reads CACLKGGGRAQYF. The CDR3 DNA follows: TGTGCCTGTCTCAAAGGGGGGGGACGGGCGCAGTACTTC.

The sample holds many counts of this clonotype. The chain uses TRBV7-9 and TRBJ2-1, with unresolved D. The CDR3 totals 11 residues. Germline V gives CDR1 SEHNR, CDR2 FQNEAQ (reference sequence). Trimming cost V 4 bases and J 10 bases, with 8 bases left between them. The chain's CDR3 is CASSSGTEQFF. CDR3 DNA sequence: TGTGCCAGCAGCTCCGGAACGGAGCAGTTCTTC.

The rearrangement joins TRBV5-1 to TRBJ2-5, with D perhaps matching TRBD2 (6 bases). This CDR3 spans 14 amino acids. Trimming removed 3 bases from V and 4 bases from J, with 13 bases in between. Germline lookup yields CDR1 SGHRS and CDR2 YFSETQ. The CDR3 coding sequence is TGCGCCAGCAGCTCGACTAGTGGTGGAGAGACCCAGTACTTC. It codes for CASSSTSGGETQYF. Complete variable domain (other parts from reference TRBV5-1 and TRBJ2-5): KAGVTQTPRYLIKTRGQQVTLSCSPISGHRSVSWYQQTPGQGLQFLFEYFSETQRNKGNFPGRFSGRQFSNSRSEMNVSTLELGDSALYLCASSSTSGGETQYFGPGTRLLVL.

This clonotype was picked up many times. The chain carries TRBV5-1 and TRBJ2-1; TRBD2 matches 7 bases. Germline V gene lookup returns CDR1 SGHRS and CDR2 YFSETQ. Unmatched junction bases numbered 6, after V lost 0 bases and J lost 12 bases. CDR3 length: 13 amino acids. CDR3 coding DNA: TGCGCCAGCAGCTTGGGCGGACTAGGTTCGCAGTTCTTC. Translation: CASSLGGLGSQFF.

This clonotype was recorded at least ten times. This sequence joins TRBV12-3 or TRBV12-4 and TRBJ2-1; D unresolved. The CDR3 runs to 12 residues. Trimming pared 5 bases from V and 7 bases from J, leaving 9 bases between. The CDR3 DNA reads TGTGCCAGCAGTCAAACACGGAATGAGCAGTTCTTC. Translated: CASSQTRNEQFF.

This clonotype was picked up many times. This chain uses TRBV7-9 with TRBJ1-2; D may be TRBD1 (5 bases). There are 12 residues in the CDR3. The germline V gene has CDR1 SEHNR and CDR2 FQNEAQ (reference sequence). Between the trimmed V and J ends, which lost 5 bases and 7 bases, there was a span of 11 bases. This CDR3 reads CASSQDNSGYTF. CDR3 DNA: TGTGCCAGCAGCCAGGACAACAGTGGCTACACCTTC. The whole variable domain, remainder taken from reference TRBV7-9 and TRBJ1-2, is DTGVSQNPRHKITKRGQNVTFRCDPISEHNRLYWYRQTLGQGPEFLTYFQNEAQLEKSRLLSDRFSAERPKGSFSTLEIQRTEQGDSAMYLCASSQDNSGYTFGSGTRLTVV.

This clonotype was found many times. This chain's CDR3 is CASSGQNSNQPQHF. The CDR3 DNA reads TGTGCCAGCAGCGGACAGAATAGCAATCAGCCCCAGCATTTT. V is TRBV5-6 and J is TRBJ1-5; tentatively, D is TRBD1 (6 bases). V was cut by 4 bases and J by 0 bases, with 8 bases left in between. Germline CDR1 SGHDT, CDR2 YYEEEE. The CDR3 totals 14 residues.

Points on this clonotype: Relative to the germline gene, one junction end is altered; a read error may explain this. The rearrangement uses TRBV5-1 and TRBJ2-5; D is perhaps TRBD1 (6 bases). The CDR3 spans 17 residues. Germline V CDR1 and CDR2: SGHRS, YFSETQ. The CDR3 coding sequence is TGCGCCAGTAGCTTCGGACAGAGGACCCTATCCAAAGAGACCCAGTACTTC. Its protein product is CASSFGQRTLSKETQYF.

This rearrangement joins TRBV6-5 to TRBJ2-2, with D perhaps being TRBD1 or TRBD2 (6 bases each). Germline V gene data show CDR1 as MNHEY and CDR2 as SVGAGI. With 6 bases removed from V and 6 bases from J, the gap between germline ends came to 14 bases. This CDR3 is built from 14 residues. CDR3 bases: TGTGCCAGCAGCTCCCTGGAGGGGGCCGGGGAGCTGTTTTTT. It specifies CASSSLEGAGELFF.

As for this clonotype: The junction departs from the called germline gene at one end, perhaps through a read error. The chain uses TRBV27 and TRBJ1-5, with 7 bases that match TRBD1. The CDR3 consists of 16 residues. Germline lookup yields CDR1 MNHEY and CDR2 SMNVEV (reference sequence). CDR3 nucleotides: TGTGCCAGCAGTCCCCGACAGGGAGACAGCAATAAGCCCCAGCATTTT. Translating it yields CASSPRQGDSNKPQHF.